The 6 T cell receptor beta chains given below trace back to one sample, sequenced in a study of blood T cell repertoires in COVID-19. Profiled with immunoSEQ multiplex PCR; TCRdb holds only in-frame clones, not every one. This sample has 150,000 to 200,000 clones, with less than 85% found just once. The material sequenced was peripheral blood. Receptors originate from a woman aged 40 to 50 with COVID-19, enrolled during active disease.

This clone was counted a few times. This chain connects TRBV27 to TRBJ1-5; 8 positions agree with TRBD1. The V segment lost 6 bases and the J segment 3 bases; nucleotides outside the gene matches: 4. The length of the CDR3 is 14 residues. Germline CDR1 MNHEY, CDR2 SMNVEV (reference sequence). The CDR3 coding sequence is TGTGCCAGCAGCCGGGACAGGACCAATCAGCCCCAGCATTTT. Protein sequence: CASSRDRTNQPQHF.

The chain uses TRBV15 and TRBJ2-7; perhaps TRBD2 as D (5 bases). CDR1 and CDR2 (germline): LNHNV, YYDKDF (reference sequence). V was clipped by 0 bases and J by 9 bases, with 12 bases between them. The CDR3 consists of 13 residues. The CDR3 protein is CATSRDRTGSQYV. The CDR3 DNA reads TGTGCCACCAGCAGAGATCGGACTGGATCGCAGTACGTC.

V is TRBV5-6 and J is TRBJ1-4; D remains unclear. This CDR3 region has 13 residues. Germline values: CDR1 SGHDT, CDR2 YYEEEE. The V end was cut by 6 bases, the J end by 8 bases, with 14 bases between. The CDR3 protein is CASTVWSGEKLFF. Written as DNA, the CDR3 is TGTGCCAGCACCGTGTGGAGTGGGGAAAAACTGTTTTTT.

The chain is built from TRBV30 and TRBJ1-1; TRBD1 matches at 7 bases. The germline gives CDR1 GTSNPN, CDR2 SVGIG (reference sequence). V trimming: 2 bases; J trimming: 10 bases; junction bases outside the gene matches: 10. The length of the CDR3 is 13 residues. The CDR3 sequence is CAWSRDRAKVAFF. In DNA form, the CDR3 reads TGTGCCTGGAGTCGCGACAGGGCCAAGGTAGCTTTCTTT.

The V gene is TRBV28, the J gene TRBJ2-1; the match to TRBD2 covers 10 bases. The CDR3 length is 16 residues. The junction had 7 bases not matched to a gene; V was cut back by 6 bases and J by 2 bases. Germline CDR1 MDHEN, CDR2 SYDVKM. The CDR3 loop is CASSPTLAGAYNEQFF. As DNA, the CDR3 is TGTGCCAGCAGCCCGACCCTAGCGGGAGCCTACAATGAGCAGTTCTTC.

This clone was seen just once. The chain couples TRBV6-5 to TRBJ2-7, with TRBD1 identical over 7 bases. Germline values: CDR1 MNHEY, CDR2 SVGAGI. After removal of 6 bases from V and 0 bases from J, the junction contained 5 bases not matched to a gene. CDR3 length equals 14 residues. The CDR3 protein is CASSLGQLSYEQYV. The CDR3 coding sequence is TGTGCCAGCAGCCTGGGACAGCTCTCCTACGAGCAGTACGTC.